One and the same sample provided the 14 T cell receptor beta chains below, sequenced in a study of CD8+CD57+ T cells in acquired aplastic anemia. TCR beta VDJ and CDR3 were profiled, and genomic DNA was the template. From the reads, TCRdb called clonotypes with MiXCR, one entry per CDR3 protein. The data contain around 290,000 distinct CDR3 sequences, roughly 53% of them singletons. Those patients picked for sequencing had displayed CD8+CD57+ cell expansion on flow cytometry. The sequencing sample was made of sorted CD4+, CD8+, or CD8+CD57+ T cells (not recorded which) from PBMCs. Receptors originate from a human donor with aplastic anemia.

This chain links TRBV20-1 with TRBJ2-7; the D gene is possibly TRBD2 (5 bases). Deletions cut 3 bases from V and 2 bases from J, with 14 bases between. The CDR3 loop spans 14 amino acids. From germline, CDR1 is DFQATT and CDR2 SNEGSKA (reference sequence). CDR3 DNA sequence: TGCAGTGCTAGTTTACCGGGGAATACCTACGAGCAGTACTTC. This encodes CSASLPGNTYEQYF.

This clonotype was seen ten or more times. The gene calls are TRBV6-1 and TRBJ1-5; TRBD1 matches 9 bases. The CDR3 covers 16 residues. Germline CDR1 is MNHNS and CDR2 is SASEGT. Germline trimming cut 5 bases from V and 1 base from J; bases unmatched to any gene: 6. Here the CDR3 reads CASSPGTGYSNQPQHF. CDR3 in DNA: TGTGCCAGCAGTCCCGGGACAGGGTACAGCAATCAGCCCCAGCATTTT.

The genes are TRBV5-1 and TRBJ2-7, with D possibly TRBD2 on 7 matching bases. The CDR3 contains 17 residues. Trimming removed 4 bases at V and 5 bases at J, with 25 bases between. Germline CDR1 is SGHRS and CDR2 is YFSETQ. The CDR3, as DNA: TGCGCCAGCAGCAGACAATTACGGGGGGCCGGGTTTCACGAGCAGTACTTC. It codes for CASSRQLRGAGFHEQYF.

The chain uses TRBV2 and TRBJ1-1; D unresolved. Per the germline V gene, CDR1 is SNHLY and CDR2 is FYNNEI. The V end lost 0 bases, the J end lost 11 bases, and 13 bases lay between the germline ends. There are 13 residues in the CDR3. The CDR3: CASSEALGSTAFF. CDR3 nucleotides: TGTGCCAGCAGTGAAGCGCTTGGGTCGACGGCTTTCTTT. The full variable domain, with the rest looked up from reference TRBV2 and TRBJ1-1, is EPEVTQTPSHQVTQMGQEVILRCVPISNHLYFYWYRQILGQKVEFLVSFYNNEISEKSEIFDDQFSVERPDGSNFTLKIRSTKLEDSAMYFCASSEALGSTAFFGQGTRLTVV.

This clonotype was seen ten or more times. The chain uses TRBV10-3 and TRBJ1-1; D unresolved. The ends were cut back, 3 bases at V and 10 bases at J, with 9 bases in the middle. The CDR3 spans 11 residues. Germline values: CDR1 ENHRY, CDR2 SYGVKD. The CDR3 reads CAISDGSGAFF. CDR3 nucleotides: TGTGCCATCAGTGACGGGAGCGGAGCTTTCTTT.

V usage is TRBV29-1 and J usage is TRBJ2-7; 9 nucleotides align to TRBD1. CDR1 is SQVTM, CDR2 ANQGSEA, per germline. This CDR3 spans 16 amino acids. Trimming at V came to 4 bases and at J to 2 bases, leaving 12 bases not matched to a gene. The CDR3 reads CSVVVVRGQGPYEQYF. DNA for the CDR3: TGCAGCGTTGTCGTAGTGCGGGGACAGGGACCCTACGAGCAGTACTTC.

The chain employs TRBV25-1 and TRBJ2-1; D may be TRBD1 (5 bases). V was shortened by 3 bases and J by 6 bases, with 15 bases between the two germline ends. The CDR3 contains 15 residues. Germline CDR1 reads MGHDK; CDR2 reads SYGVNS. The CDR3 sequence is CASSDSGYSSNEQFF. The CDR3 coding sequence is TGTGCCAGCAGTGACTCAGGGTACAGTTCCAATGAGCAGTTCTTC.

The V gene is TRBV7-9, the J gene TRBJ1-1, with D perhaps TRBD1 (6 bases). Germline V gene data show CDR1 as SEHNR and CDR2 as FQNEAQ (reference sequence). Trimming stripped 5 bases from V and 11 bases from J, with 18 bases between. The CDR3 is 13 amino acids. CDR3 nucleotides: TGTGCCAGCAGCCTCGGGGGGGGACACGAGGCTTTCTTT. Translated, it gives CASSLGGGHEAFF.

This clonotype was seen a single time. This rearrangement joins TRBV18 to TRBJ1-1, with unresolved D. The CDR3 covers 13 residues. With 2 bases removed from V and 6 bases from J, the gap between germline ends came to 10 bases. Germline CDR1 KGHSH, CDR2 LQKENI. This CDR3 reads CASSPGLNAEAFF. The CDR3, as DNA: TGTGCCAGCTCACCAGGACTTAACGCTGAAGCTTTCTTT.

This clonotype occurred many times. In DNA, the CDR3 is TGTGCCAGCAGCTTAGACAGGGCCGGAAACACCATATATTTT. This gives the protein CASSLDRAGNTIYF. This rearrangement joins TRBV5-4 to TRBJ1-3; 7 nucleotides match TRBD1. J was trimmed by 4 bases and V by 2 bases; bases with no gene match: 3. In germline, CDR1 is SGHNT, CDR2 YYREEE (reference sequence). There are 14 residues in the CDR3.

The chain carries TRBV7-9 and TRBJ1-2; D gene uncertain. This CDR3 has 13 residues. Germline lookup yields CDR1 SEHNR and CDR2 FQNEAQ (reference sequence). The germline V and J ends were trimmed by 5 bases and 8 bases, with 15 bases remaining between them. In DNA, the CDR3 is TGTGCCAGCAGCCAAAGTGGCGGGGAGGGCTACACCTTC. Translation: CASSQSGGEGYTF.

This clonotype was detected a few times. The chain carries TRBV29-1 and TRBJ1-1, with 7 bases lining up with TRBD1. This CDR3 contains 17 residues. The germline V gene has CDR1 SQVTM and CDR2 ANQGSEA. The J segment lost 0 bases and the V segment lost 6 bases, leaving 16 bases of the junction unmatched. Written as DNA, the CDR3 is TGCAGCGTGAGGGGGTCCACGACAGGGTCCATGAACACTGAAGCTTTCTTT. Encoded protein: CSVRGSTTGSMNTEAFF. Using reference TRBV29-1 and TRBJ1-1 for the parts outside the CDR3, the full variable domain is SAVISQKPSRDICQRGTSLTIQCQVDSQVTMMFWYRQQPGQSLTLIATANQGSEATYESGFVIDKFPISRPNLTFSTLTVSNMSPEDSSIYLCSVRGSTTGSMNTEAFFGQGTRLTVV.

V and J are TRBV5-5 and TRBJ2-7, with D unclear. Per the germline V gene, CDR1 is SGHKS and CDR2 is YYEKEE (reference sequence). The CDR3 length is 12 residues. The V gene lost 5 bases and the J gene lost 7 bases, with 13 bases spanning the gap. In DNA form, the CDR3 reads TGTGCCAGCAGTTTAGGGATATGTGAGCAGTACTTC. This gives the protein CASSLGICEQYF.

This clonotype was seen a handful of times. This rearrangement joins TRBV20-1 to TRBJ2-3, with D maybe TRBD1 (6 bases). The V end lost 1 base, the J end lost 11 bases, and 10 bases lay between the germline ends. CDR1 and CDR2 (germline): DFQATT, SNEGSKA (reference sequence). There are 11 residues in the CDR3. Here the CDR3 DNA reads TGCAGTGCTAGAGTCAGGGGTGAGCAGTATTTT. Its translation: CSARVRGEQYF.